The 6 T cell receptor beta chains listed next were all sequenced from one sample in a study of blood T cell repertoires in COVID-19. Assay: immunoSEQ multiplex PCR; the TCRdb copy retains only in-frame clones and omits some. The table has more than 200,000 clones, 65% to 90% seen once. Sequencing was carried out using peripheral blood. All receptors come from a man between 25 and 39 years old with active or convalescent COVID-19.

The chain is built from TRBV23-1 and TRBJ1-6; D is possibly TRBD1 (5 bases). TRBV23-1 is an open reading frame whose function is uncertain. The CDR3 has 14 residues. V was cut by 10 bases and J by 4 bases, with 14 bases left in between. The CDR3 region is CANRRGEYNSPLHF. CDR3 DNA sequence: TGCGCCAACCGAAGGGGTGAATATAATTCACCCCTCCACTTT.

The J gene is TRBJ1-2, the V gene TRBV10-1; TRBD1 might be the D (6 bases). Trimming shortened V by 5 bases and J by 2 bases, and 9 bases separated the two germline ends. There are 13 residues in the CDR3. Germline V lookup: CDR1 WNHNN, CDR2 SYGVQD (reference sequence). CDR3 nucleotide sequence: TGCGCCAGCAGTTCAGGGGCGAACTATGGCTACACCTTC. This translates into CASSSGANYGYTF.

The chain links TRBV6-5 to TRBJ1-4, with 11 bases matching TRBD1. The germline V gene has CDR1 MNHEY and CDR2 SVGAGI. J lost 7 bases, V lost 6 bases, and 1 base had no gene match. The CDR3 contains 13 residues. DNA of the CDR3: TGTGCCAGCAGCGGGACAGGGGGTGAAAAACTGTTTTTT. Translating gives CASSGTGGEKLFF.

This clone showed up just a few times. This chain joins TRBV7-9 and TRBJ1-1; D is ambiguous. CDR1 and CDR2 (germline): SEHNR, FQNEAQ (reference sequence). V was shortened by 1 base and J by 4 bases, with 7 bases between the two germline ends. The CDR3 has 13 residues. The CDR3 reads CASSLGEGTEAFF. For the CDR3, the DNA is TGTGCCAGCAGCTTAGGGGAGGGCACTGAAGCTTTCTTT.

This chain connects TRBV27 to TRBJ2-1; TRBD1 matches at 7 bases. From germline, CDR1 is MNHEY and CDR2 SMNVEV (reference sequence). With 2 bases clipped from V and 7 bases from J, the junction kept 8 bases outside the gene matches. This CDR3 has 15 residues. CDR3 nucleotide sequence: TGTGCCAGCAGTTTAGGGTGGGACAGCCGAAATGAGCAGTTCTTC. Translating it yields CASSLGWDSRNEQFF.

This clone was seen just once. CDR3 bases: TGTGCCAGCAGCTTAGTGAGCCAGGGTGGACGGAACATTCAGTACTTC. It is translated as CASSLVSQGGRNIQYF. J is TRBJ2-4 and V is TRBV13; D is perhaps TRBD1 (5 bases). V was pared by 1 base and J by 7 bases, with 17 bases between. Germline lookup yields CDR1 PRHDT and CDR2 FYEKMQ (reference sequence). The CDR3 is 16 amino acids.